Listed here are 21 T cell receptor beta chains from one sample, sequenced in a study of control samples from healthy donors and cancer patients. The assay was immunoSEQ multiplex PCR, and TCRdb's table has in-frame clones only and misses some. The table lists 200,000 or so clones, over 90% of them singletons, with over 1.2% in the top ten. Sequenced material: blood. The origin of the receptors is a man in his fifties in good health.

CDR3 in DNA: TGTGCCAGCTCACCAAGGACAGATATCCAAGAGACCCAGTACTTC. Amino acid sequence: CASSPRTDIQETQYF. The chain is built from TRBV18 and TRBJ2-5; D perhaps matches TRBD1 (6 bases). Germline lookup yields CDR1 KGHSH and CDR2 LQKENI. Trimming took 2 bases from V and 1 from J, leaving 11 bases between them. The CDR3 spans 15 residues.

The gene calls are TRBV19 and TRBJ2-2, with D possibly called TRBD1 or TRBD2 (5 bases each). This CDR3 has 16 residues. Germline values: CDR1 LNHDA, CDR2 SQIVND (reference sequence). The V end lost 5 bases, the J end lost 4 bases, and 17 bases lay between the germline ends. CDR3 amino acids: CASSPYSGSSTGELFF. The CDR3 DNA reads TGTGCCAGTAGTCCCTACTCAGGGAGCAGCACCGGGGAGCTGTTTTTT.

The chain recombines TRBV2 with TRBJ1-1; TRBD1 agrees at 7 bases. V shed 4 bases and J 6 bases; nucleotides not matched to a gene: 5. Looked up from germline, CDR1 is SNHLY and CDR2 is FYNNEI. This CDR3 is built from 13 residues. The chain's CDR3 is CASSVSRGSEAFF. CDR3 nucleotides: TGTGCCAGCAGTGTATCCAGGGGGTCTGAAGCTTTCTTT.

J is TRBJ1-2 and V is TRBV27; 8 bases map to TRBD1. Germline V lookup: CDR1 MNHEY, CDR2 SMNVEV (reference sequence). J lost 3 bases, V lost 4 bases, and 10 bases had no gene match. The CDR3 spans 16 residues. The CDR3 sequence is CASSYPRTGFDYGYTF. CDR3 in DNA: TGTGCCAGCAGTTACCCCCGGACAGGGTTCGACTATGGCTACACCTTC.

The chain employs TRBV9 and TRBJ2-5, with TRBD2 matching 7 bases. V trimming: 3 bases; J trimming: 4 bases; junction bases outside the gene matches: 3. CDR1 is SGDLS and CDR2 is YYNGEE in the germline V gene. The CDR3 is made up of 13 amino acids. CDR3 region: CASSAGTIETQYF. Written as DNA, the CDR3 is TGTGCCAGCAGCGCCGGGACTATAGAGACCCAGTACTTC.

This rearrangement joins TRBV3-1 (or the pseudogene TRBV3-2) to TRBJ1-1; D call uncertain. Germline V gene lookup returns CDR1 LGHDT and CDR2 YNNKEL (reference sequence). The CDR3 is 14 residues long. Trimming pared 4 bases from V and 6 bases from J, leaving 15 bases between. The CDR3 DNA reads TGTGCCAGCAGCCCGATGATTAATGGCGCTGAAGCTTTCTTT. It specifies CASSPMINGAEAFF.

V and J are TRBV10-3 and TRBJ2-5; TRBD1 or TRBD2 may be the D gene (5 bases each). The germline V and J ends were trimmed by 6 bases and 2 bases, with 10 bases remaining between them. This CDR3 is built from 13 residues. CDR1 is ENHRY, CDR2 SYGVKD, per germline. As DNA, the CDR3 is TGTGCCATCAGCCGGGACCGACAAGAGACCCAGTACTTC. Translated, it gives CAISRDRQETQYF.

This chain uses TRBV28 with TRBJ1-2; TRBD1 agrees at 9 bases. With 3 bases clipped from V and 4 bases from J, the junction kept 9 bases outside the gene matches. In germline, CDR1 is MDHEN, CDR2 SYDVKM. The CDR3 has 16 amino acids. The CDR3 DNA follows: TGTGCCAGCAGTTTTAACAGGGGGCCTGAAAGCTATGGCTACACCTTC. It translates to CASSFNRGPESYGYTF.

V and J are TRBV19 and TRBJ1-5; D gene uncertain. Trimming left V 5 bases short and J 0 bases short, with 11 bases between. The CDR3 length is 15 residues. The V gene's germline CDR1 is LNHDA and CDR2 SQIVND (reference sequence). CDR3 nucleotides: TGTGCCAGTAGTTACAGCCTCCATAGCAATCAGCCCCAGCATTTT. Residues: CASSYSLHSNQPQHF.

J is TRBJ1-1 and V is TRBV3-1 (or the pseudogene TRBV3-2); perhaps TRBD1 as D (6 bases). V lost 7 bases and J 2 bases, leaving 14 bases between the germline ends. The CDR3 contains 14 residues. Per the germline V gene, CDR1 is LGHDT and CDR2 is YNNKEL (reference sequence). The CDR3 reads CASTEGGANTEAFF. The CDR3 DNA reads TGTGCCAGCACCGAAGGGGGGGCTAACACTGAAGCTTTCTTT.

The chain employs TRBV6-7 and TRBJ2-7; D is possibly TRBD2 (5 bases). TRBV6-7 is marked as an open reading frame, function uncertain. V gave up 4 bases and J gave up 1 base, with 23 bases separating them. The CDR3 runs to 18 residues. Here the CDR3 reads CASSCDRVLPGSSYEQYV. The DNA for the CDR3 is TGTGCCAGCAGTTGTGATCGGGTCCTTCCGGGAAGTTCCTACGAGCAGTACGTC.

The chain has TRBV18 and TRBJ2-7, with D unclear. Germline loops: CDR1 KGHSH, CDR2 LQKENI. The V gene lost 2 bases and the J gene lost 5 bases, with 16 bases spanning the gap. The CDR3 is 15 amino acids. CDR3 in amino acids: CASSPIMGRMDEQYV. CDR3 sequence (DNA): TGTGCCAGCTCACCAATCATGGGCCGAATGGACGAGCAGTACGTC.

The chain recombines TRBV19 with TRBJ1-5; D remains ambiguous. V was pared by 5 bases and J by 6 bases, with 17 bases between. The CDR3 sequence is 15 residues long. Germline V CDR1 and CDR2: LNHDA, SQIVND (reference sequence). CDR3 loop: CASSVGGEVRQPQHF. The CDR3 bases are TGTGCCAGTAGTGTGGGTGGGGAGGTTCGTCAGCCCCAGCATTTT.

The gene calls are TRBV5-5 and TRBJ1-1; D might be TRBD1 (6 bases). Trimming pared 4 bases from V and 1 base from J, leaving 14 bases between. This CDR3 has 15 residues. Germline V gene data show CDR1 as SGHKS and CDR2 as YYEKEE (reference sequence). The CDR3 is CASSQRGGGNTEAFF. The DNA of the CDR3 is TGTGCCAGCAGCCAAAGGGGGGGCGGGAACACTGAAGCTTTCTTT.

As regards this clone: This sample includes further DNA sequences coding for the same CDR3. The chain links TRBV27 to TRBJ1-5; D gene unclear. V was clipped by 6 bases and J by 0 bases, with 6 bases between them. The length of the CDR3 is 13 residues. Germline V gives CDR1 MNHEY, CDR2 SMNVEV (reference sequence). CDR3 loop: CASSPYSNQPQHF. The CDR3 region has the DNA TGTGCCAGCAGCCCTTATAGCAATCAGCCCCAGCATTTT.

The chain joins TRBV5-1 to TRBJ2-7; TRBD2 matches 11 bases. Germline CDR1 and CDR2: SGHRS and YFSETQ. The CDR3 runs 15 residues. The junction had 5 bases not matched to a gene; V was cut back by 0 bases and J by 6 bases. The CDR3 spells CASSLGTSGGSEQYF. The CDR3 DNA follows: TGCGCCAGCAGCTTGGGTACTAGCGGGGGTTCCGAGCAGTACTTC.

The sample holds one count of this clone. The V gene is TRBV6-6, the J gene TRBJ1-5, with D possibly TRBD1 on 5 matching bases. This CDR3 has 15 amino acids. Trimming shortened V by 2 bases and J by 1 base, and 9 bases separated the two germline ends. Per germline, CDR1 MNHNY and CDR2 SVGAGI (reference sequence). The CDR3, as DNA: TGTGCCAGCAGTTACAGCGGGGGAAGCAATCAGCCCCAGCATTTT. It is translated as CASSYSGGSNQPQHF.

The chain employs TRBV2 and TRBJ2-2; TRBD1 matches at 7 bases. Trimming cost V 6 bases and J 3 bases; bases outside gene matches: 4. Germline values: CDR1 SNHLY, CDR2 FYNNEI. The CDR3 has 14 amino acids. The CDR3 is CASRPGGDTGELFF. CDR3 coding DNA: TGTGCCAGCAGGCCAGGGGGAGACACCGGGGAGCTGTTTTTT.

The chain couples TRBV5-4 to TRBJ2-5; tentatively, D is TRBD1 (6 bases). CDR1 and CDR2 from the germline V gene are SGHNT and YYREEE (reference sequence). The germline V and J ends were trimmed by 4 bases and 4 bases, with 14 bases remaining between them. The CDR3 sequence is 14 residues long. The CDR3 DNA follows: TGTGCCAGCAGCCCCTCGGTAGGGGGAGAGACCCAGTACTTC. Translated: CASSPSVGGETQYF.

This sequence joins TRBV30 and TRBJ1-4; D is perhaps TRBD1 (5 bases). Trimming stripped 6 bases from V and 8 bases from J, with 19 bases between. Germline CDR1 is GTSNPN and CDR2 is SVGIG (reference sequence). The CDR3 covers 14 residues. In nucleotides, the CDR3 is TGTGCCTGCACCCCTCGGGGGTTCATAGAAAAACTGTTTTTT. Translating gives CACTPRGFIEKLFF.

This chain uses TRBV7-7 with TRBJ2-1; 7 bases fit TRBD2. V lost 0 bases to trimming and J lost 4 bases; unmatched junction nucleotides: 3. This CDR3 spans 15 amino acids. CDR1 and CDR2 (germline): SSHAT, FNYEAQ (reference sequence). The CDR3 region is CASSLAWGGYNEQFF. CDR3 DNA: TGTGCCAGCAGCTTAGCGTGGGGGGGATACAATGAGCAGTTCTTC.